This is a list of T cell receptor beta chains from one sample in a study of beta chain features in type 1 diabetes. Using immunoSEQ multiplex PCR, the repertoire was profiled, and TCRdb retains in-frame clones only, with some absent. In the table there are 100,000 to 150,000 clones, 17% of which are singletons. The sample was central memory CD4+ T cells from blood. These receptors all stem from a man between 18 and 35 years old with type 1 diabetes. Each CDR3 is given with its conserved first and last residue. A D gene is named only where the DNA matches it firmly. Size is omitted from some rows. Given values are once, few, many or a class for expanded clones.

size	J	V	D	CDR3	DNA
once	TRBJ1-5	TRBV7-7	TRBD1	CASSSNQYRDRDYYSNQPQHF	TGTGCTAGCAGCTCCAACCAATACAGGGACAGGGATTACTATAGCAATCAGCCCCAGCATTTT
.	TRBJ1-5	TRBV28	.	CASSVSMGHQPQHF	TGTGCCAGCAGTGTGTCGATGGGGCACCAGCCCCAGCATTTT
.	TRBJ2-1	TRBV4-1	TRBD1	CASSQSKASGQGMYNEQFF	TGCGCCAGCAGCCAAAGTAAAGCCTCGGGACAGGGTATGTACAATGAGCAGTTCTTC
.	TRBJ1-4	TRBV4-3	.	CASSQEPSGHPLATNEKLFF	TGCGCCAGCAGCCAAGAACCCTCGGGACACCCCCTTGCAACTAATGAAAAACTGTTTTTT
many	TRBJ2-3	TRBV30	TRBD2	CAWTSGRTDTQYF	TGTGCCTGGACTAGCGGGAGAACAGATACGCAGTATTTT
.	TRBJ1-1	TRBV5-6	.	CASSLGIGTPNTEAFF	TGTGCCAGCAGCTTGGGGATCGGGACCCCGAACACTGAAGCTTTCTTT
.	TRBJ2-1	TRBV15	TRBD2	CATSRDARHAGASGNSPYNEQFF	TGTGCCACCAGCAGAGATGCCCGTCATGCTGGGGCTAGCGGGAACTCTCCCTACAATGAGCAGTTCTTC
.	TRBJ2-7	TRBV7-9	TRBD2	CASSAQGLAGAREQYF	TGTGCCAGCAGCGCCCAGGGACTAGCGGGGGCTCGGGAGCAGTACTTC
.	TRBJ1-1	TRBV2	TRBD1	CASSVQGEATEAFF	TGTGCCAGCAGTGTTCAGGGGGAGGCGACTGAAGCTTTCTTT
.	TRBJ1-5	TRBV25-1	.	CASSEGYQPQHF	TGTGCCAGCAGTGAAGGGTATCAGCCCCAGCATTTT
.	TRBJ2-7	TRBV29-1	TRBD1	CSVRGQGAGEQYF	TGCAGCGTCCGAGGGCAGGGGGCAGGAGAGCAGTACTTC
.	TRBJ2-1	TRBV20-1	.	CSATNRNEQFF	TGCAGTGCGACTAACAGGAATGAGCAGTTCTTC
few	TRBJ2-1	TRBV7-2	TRBD1	CASSLGTGGLNEQFF	TGTGCCAGCAGCTTAGGGACAGGGGGTTTAAATGAGCAGTTCTTC
.	TRBJ2-1	TRBV5-4	.	CASSFGRSSYNEQFF	TGTGCCAGCAGCTTTGGCAGGAGCTCCTACAATGAGCAGTTCTTC
many	TRBJ2-1	TRBV7-2	TRBD2	CASSYFREAGSEQFF	TGTGCCAGCAGCTACTTTCGGGAGGCGGGGAGTGAGCAGTTCTTC
.	TRBJ2-1	TRBV7-2	TRBD1	CASSFTGEYNEQFF	TGTGCCAGCAGCTTTACAGGGGAATACAATGAGCAGTTCTTC
few	TRBJ2-1	TRBV7-3	TRBD2	CASSRTRNEQFF	TGTGCCAGCAGCCGGACTAGGAATGAGCAGTTCTTC
few	TRBJ2-7	TRBV27	TRBD1	CASSLSRDSPIEQYF	TGTGCCAGCAGTTTATCGAGGGACAGCCCTATAGAGCAGTACTTC
.	TRBJ2-7	TRBV5-4	.	CASSFGQAPSGYF	TGTGCCAGCAGCTTTGGCCAGGCCCCGTCGGGGTACTTC
many	TRBJ2-7	TRBV6-6	TRBD2	CASSLGTSSYEQYF	TGTGCCAGCAGTTTGGGGACTAGCTCCTACGAGCAGTACTTC
few	TRBJ1-5	TRBV2	.	CASSNNQPQHF	TGTGCCAGCAGTAACAATCAGCCCCAGCATTTT
few	TRBJ1-4	TRBV18	.	CASSPRPENEKLFF	TGTGCCAGCTCACCACGGCCGGAGAATGAAAAACTGTTTTTT
.	TRBJ1-2	TRBV19	.	CASSINADIGYTF	TGTGCCAGTAGTATAAACGCAGACATTGGCTACACCTTC
.	TRBJ1-2	TRBV28	.	CASSLRWLAFSNYGYTF	TGTGCCAGCAGCCTAAGGTGGCTGGCATTTTCTAACTATGGCTACACCTTC
many	TRBJ1-2	TRBV18	TRBD1	CASSLGQGGLPHF	TGTGCCAGCTCACTTGGACAGGGAGGTCTTCCACACTTC
.	TRBJ2-6	TRBV4-1	.	CASSQGRTPGHHSGANVLTF	TGCGCCAGCAGCCAAGGAAGAACTCCGGGACACCACTCTGGGGCCAACGTCCTGACTTTC
.	TRBJ2-1	TRBV7-2	.	CASSSIGSEQFF	TGTGCCAGCAGCTCCATCGGTTCTGAGCAGTTCTTC
few	TRBJ2-7	TRBV2	.	CASNSLDPSSSYEQYF	TGTGCCAGCAATTCGCTTGACCCCTCGAGCTCCTACGAGCAGTACTTC
few	TRBJ2-3	TRBV5-1	.	CASSVDSSSTDTQYF	TGCGCCAGCAGCGTGGACTCGTCTAGCACAGATACGCAGTATTTT
few	TRBJ2-7	TRBV7-2	.	CASSLAESYEQYF	TGTGCCAGCAGCTTAGCGGAATCCTACGAGCAGTACTTC
.	TRBJ1-6	TRBV6-4	.	CASGRSGNSPLHF	TGTGCCAGCGGGCGCTCAGGGAATTCACCCCTCCACTTT
.	TRBJ2-6	TRBV11-2	TRBD2	CASSFARAGAGANVLTF	TGTGCCAGCAGCTTTGCCCGAGCGGGAGCTGGGGCCAACGTCCTGACTTTC
many	TRBJ2-6	TRBV10-3	.	CAIKDSGANVLTF	TGTGCCATCAAAGACTCTGGGGCCAACGTCCTGACTTTC
.	TRBJ2-3	TRBV15	.	CATWAKLGTDTQYF	TGTGCCACTTGGGCTAAGCTAGGCACAGATACGCAGTATTTT
few	TRBJ1-1	TRBV5-1	TRBD1	CASSLGQGMGNTEAFF	TGCGCCAGCAGCCTGGGACAGGGGATGGGTAACACTGAAGCTTTCTTT
few	TRBJ2-7	TRBV7-2	.	CASSLAATESYEQYF	TGTGCCAGCAGCTTAGCCGCAACAGAGTCCTACGAGCAGTACTTC
.	TRBJ2-1	TRBV4-2	TRBD1	CASSTGQGARNEQFF	TGTGCCAGCAGCACGGGACAGGGGGCTCGGAATGAGCAGTTCTTC
.	TRBJ2-3	TRBV30	TRBD2	CAWTRLAGRTDTQYF	TGTGCCTGGACCCGACTAGCGGGGCGCACAGATACGCAGTATTTT
few	TRBJ2-5	TRBV7-2	TRBD1	CASSLDTGVRETQYF	TGTGCCAGCAGCTTAGATACAGGGGTACGGGAGACCCAGTACTTC
.	TRBJ2-3	TRBV6-5	.	CASSYSRGGGTDTQYF	TGTGCCAGCAGTTACTCAAGGGGGGGAGGAACAGATACGCAGTATTTT
few	TRBJ2-3	TRBV7-2	.	CASSFRSDTQYF	TGTGCCAGCAGCTTCAGGTCAGATACGCAGTATTTT
few	TRBJ2-1	TRBV5-1	.	CASSLLEGQFF	TGCGCCAGCAGCTTACTAGAGGGGCAGTTCTTC
few	TRBJ1-4	TRBV27	.	CASSLTALLPTNEKLFF	TGTGCCAGCAGTCTAACAGCCCTACTTCCAACTAATGAAAAACTGTTTTTT
.	TRBJ2-7	TRBV4-3	.	CASSRTAFSYEQYF	TGCGCCAGCAGTAGGACAGCCTTTTCCTACGAGCAGTACTTC
.	TRBJ1-6	TRBV5-1	.	CASTPGQGWDSPLHF	TGCGCCAGCACCCCCGGGCAGGGTTGGGATTCACCCCTCCACTTT
once	TRBJ2-2	TRBV12-5	.	CASGQGPQTVPGELFF	TGTGCTAGTGGTCAAGGACCCCAGACAGTTCCCGGGGAGCTGTTTTTT
few	TRBJ1-1	TRBV2	.	CASSEQGENTEAFF	TGTGCCAGCAGTGAACAAGGAGAGAACACTGAAGCTTTCTTT
.	TRBJ2-1	TRBV2	.	CASRWSRGEQFF	TGTGCCAGCCGATGGTCACGTGGTGAGCAGTTCTTC
many	TRBJ2-3	TRBV5-1	TRBD1	CASSFGQDTDTQYF	TGCGCCAGCAGCTTCGGACAGGACACAGATACGCAGTATTTT
.	TRBJ2-5	TRBV18	.	CASSLGHQETQYF	TGTGCCAGCTCACTTGGCCACCAAGAGACCCAGTACTTC
.	TRBJ1-1	TRBV7-9	.	CARIRLWGIRGEAFF	TGTGCCAGGATTCGTCTGTGGGGAATCCGCGGTGAAGCTTTCTTT
few	TRBJ2-7	TRBV13	.	CASSLGVGEQYF	TGTGCCAGCAGCCTGGGAGTAGGGGAGCAGTACTTC
.	TRBJ2-5	TRBV7-2	TRBD1	CASSSRGQGVGTQYF	TGTGCCAGCAGCTCCCGAGGACAGGGCGTTGGGACCCAGTACTTC
few	TRBJ2-5	TRBV7-2	.	CASSLQPQETQYF	TGTGCCAGCAGCTTACAGCCCCAAGAGACCCAGTACTTC
.	TRBJ1-2	TRBV30	.	CASRGEDGYTF	TGTGCTAGTCGAGGGGAAGATGGCTACACCTTC
few	TRBJ2-7	TRBV25-1	TRBD1	CASSPPGQHEQYF	TGTGCCAGCAGCCCCCCGGGACAGCACGAGCAGTACTTC
few	TRBJ1-3	TRBV14	.	CASSPPGGDTIYF	TGTGCCAGCAGCCCCCCCGGTGGGGACACCATATATTTT
.	TRBJ2-1	TRBV30	TRBD2	CAWRGSGTYNEQFF	TGTGCCTGGAGGGGTAGCGGGACCTACAATGAGCAGTTCTTC
.	TRBJ2-3	TRBV4-2	TRBD2	CASSQRDGGGAGDTQYF	TGTGCCAGCAGCCAAAGGGATGGCGGGGGGGCCGGAGATACGCAGTATTTT